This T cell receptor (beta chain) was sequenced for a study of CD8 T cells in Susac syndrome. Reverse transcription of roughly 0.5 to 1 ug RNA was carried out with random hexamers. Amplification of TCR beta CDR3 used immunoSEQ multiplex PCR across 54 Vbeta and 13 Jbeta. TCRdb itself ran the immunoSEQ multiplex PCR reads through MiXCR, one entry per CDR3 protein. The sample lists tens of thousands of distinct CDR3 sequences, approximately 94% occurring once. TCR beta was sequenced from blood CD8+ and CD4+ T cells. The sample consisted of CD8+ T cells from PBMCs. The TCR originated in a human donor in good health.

DNA of the CDR3: TGCAGTGCTAGAGATCCTAGCGACTACAATGAGCAGTTCTTC. Protein product: CSARDPSDYNEQFF. The rearrangement uses TRBV20-1 and TRBJ2-1, with D perhaps matching TRBD2 (6 bases). In germline, CDR1 is DFQATT, CDR2 SNEGSKA (reference sequence). The CDR3 consists of 14 residues. The ends were cut back, 0 bases at V and 3 bases at J, with 9 bases in the middle.